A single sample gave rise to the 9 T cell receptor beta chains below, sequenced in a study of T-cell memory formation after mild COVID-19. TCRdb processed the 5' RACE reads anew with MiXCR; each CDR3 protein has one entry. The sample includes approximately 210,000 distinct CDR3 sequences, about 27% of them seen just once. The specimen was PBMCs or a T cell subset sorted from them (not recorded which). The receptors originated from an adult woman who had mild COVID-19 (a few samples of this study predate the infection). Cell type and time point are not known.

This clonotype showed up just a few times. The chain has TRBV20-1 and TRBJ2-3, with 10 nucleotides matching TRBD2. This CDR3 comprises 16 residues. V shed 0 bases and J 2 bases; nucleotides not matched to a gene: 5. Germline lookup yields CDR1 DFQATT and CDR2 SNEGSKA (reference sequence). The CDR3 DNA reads TGCAGTGCTAGAGACCGACTAGCGGGCCTCACAGATACGCAGTATTTT. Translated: CSARDRLAGLTDTQYF.

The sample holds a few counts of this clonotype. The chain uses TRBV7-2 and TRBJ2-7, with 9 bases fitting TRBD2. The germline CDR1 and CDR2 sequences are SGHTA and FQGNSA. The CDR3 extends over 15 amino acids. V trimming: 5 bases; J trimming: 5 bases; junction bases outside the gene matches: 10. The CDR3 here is CASSPTGTSSNEQYF. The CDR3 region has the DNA TGTGCCAGCAGCCCAACCGGGACTAGCTCGAACGAGCAGTACTTC.

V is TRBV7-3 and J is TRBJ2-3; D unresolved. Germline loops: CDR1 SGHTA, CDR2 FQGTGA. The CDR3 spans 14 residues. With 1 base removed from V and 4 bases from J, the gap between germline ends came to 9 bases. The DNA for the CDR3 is TGTGCCAGCAGCTTAAGTCCGGAATCAGATACGCAGTATTTT. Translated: CASSLSPESDTQYF.

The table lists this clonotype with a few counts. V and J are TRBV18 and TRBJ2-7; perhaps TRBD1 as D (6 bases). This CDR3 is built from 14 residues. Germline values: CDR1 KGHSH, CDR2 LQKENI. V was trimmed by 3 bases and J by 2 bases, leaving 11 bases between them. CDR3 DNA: TGTGCCAGCTCACCTCAGGGGCCTCCCTACGAGCAGTACTTC. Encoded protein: CASSPQGPPYEQYF.

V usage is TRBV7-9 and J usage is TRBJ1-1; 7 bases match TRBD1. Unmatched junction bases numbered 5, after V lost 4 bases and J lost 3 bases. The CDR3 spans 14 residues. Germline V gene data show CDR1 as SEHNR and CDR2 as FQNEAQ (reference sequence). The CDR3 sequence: CASSSTGVHTEAFF. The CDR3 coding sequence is TGTGCCAGCAGCTCCACAGGGGTACACACTGAAGCTTTCTTT. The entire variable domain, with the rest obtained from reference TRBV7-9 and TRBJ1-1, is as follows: DTGVSQNPRHKITKRGQNVTFRCDPISEHNRLYWYRQTLGQGPEFLTYFQNEAQLEKSRLLSDRFSAERPKGSFSTLEIQRTEQGDSAMYLCASSSTGVHTEAFFGQGTRLTVV.

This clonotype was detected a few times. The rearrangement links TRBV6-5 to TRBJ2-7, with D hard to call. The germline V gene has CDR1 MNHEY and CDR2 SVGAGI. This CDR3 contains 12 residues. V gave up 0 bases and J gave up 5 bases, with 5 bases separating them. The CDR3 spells CASSYSGDEQYF. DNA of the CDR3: TGTGCCAGCAGTTACTCCGGCGACGAGCAGTACTTC.

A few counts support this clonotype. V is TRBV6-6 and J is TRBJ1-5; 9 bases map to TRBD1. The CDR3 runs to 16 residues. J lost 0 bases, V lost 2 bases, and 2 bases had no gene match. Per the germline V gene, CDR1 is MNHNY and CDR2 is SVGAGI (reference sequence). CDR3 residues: CASSYGTGSSNQPQHF. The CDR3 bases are TGTGCCAGCAGTTACGGGACAGGGAGTAGCAATCAGCCCCAGCATTTT.

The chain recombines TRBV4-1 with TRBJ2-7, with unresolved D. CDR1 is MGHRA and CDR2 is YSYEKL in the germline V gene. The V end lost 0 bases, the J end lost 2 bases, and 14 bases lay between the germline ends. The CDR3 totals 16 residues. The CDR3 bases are TGCGCCAGCAGCCAAGATAAGATGTCCCTGACCTACGAGCAGTACTTC. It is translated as CASSQDKMSLTYEQYF.

CDR3 nucleotide sequence: TGTGCCAGCAGCCAGGGTGAGGGTATGCAGCCCCAGCATTTT. It codes for CASSQGEGMQPQHF. This sequence joins TRBV7-9 and TRBJ1-5, with D perhaps matching TRBD1 (5 bases). Germline V gene data show CDR1 as SEHNR and CDR2 as FQNEAQ (reference sequence). This CDR3 has 14 amino acids. Between the trimmed V and J ends, which lost 5 bases and 7 bases, there was a span of 15 bases. Supplemented by reference TRBV7-9 and TRBJ1-5, the full variable domain reads DTGVSQNPRHKITKRGQNVTFRCDPISEHNRLYWYRQTLGQGPEFLTYFQNEAQLEKSRLLSDRFSAERPKGSFSTLEIQRTEQGDSAMYLCASSQGEGMQPQHFGDGTRLSIL.